The rows below give T cell receptor beta chains drawn from one sample of a study of metastatic and nonmetastatic thyroid tumors. TCRdb re-called the PCR reads through MiXCR. The sample holds some 6,900 clones; over 25% are singletons and the top ten take under 30%. The sample taken for sequencing was tumor tissue. These TCRs come from a female donor with papillary thyroid cancer or a benign thyroid nodule (not recorded which). Some clones in this sample may be carry-over from other donors' samples. Both conserved end residues are part of each CDR3. The D gene is left open where the match is weak. Rows give clone size only sometimes, using once, few, many, or a class for an expanded clone.

d_gene	abundance	v_gene	j_gene	CDR3nt	CDR3aa
NA	NA	TRBV27	TRBJ2-7	TGTGCCAGCAAGAGGAGTGGGACATCCCCCCTCGAGCAGTACTTC	CASKRSGTSPLEQYF
NA	NA	TRBV6-1	TRBJ2-1	TGTGCCAGCAGTGAACGGGTCTCCGAGTTGTATGAGCAGTTCTTC	CASSERVSELYEQFF
TRBD2	NA	TRBV6-4	TRBJ2-1	TGTGCCAGCAGTGAACTAGCGGGACAGCAGTTCTTC	CASSELAGQQFF
NA	large	TRBV28	TRBJ1-3	TGTGCCAGCGGGGGAGGCCCAGACTCTGGAAACACCATATATTTT	CASGGGPDSGNTIYF
NA	few	TRBV19	TRBJ1-1	TGTGCCAGCAGCCACGTCGGGGGGAACACTGAAGCTTTCTTT	CASSHVGGNTEAFF
TRBD2	NA	TRBV19	TRBJ2-1	TGTGCCAGTAGTACAAGCCGTAGCGGGAAAATAGAGCGCGAGCAGTTCTTC	CASSTSRSGKIEREQFF
NA	NA	TRBV2	TRBJ2-1	TGTGCCAGCAGGGACGGATGCTCCTACAATGAGCAGTTCTTC	CASRDGCSYNEQFF
TRBD1	NA	TRBV11-2	TRBJ2-1	TGTGCCAGCAGCCTTGGGGGACAGGGGAGTACAGGTGAGCAGTTCTTC	CASSLGGQGSTGEQFF
TRBD2	NA	TRBV6-6	TRBJ2-7	TGTGCCAGCAGTTACTCAGGCCTAGCGGGAGCTTACGAGCAGTACTTC	CASSYSGLAGAYEQYF
NA	NA	TRBV11-3	TRBJ2-1	TGTGCCAGCAGCTTAGATGGGAACAATGAGCAGTTCTTC	CASSLDGNNEQFF
NA	many	TRBV4-1	TRBJ2-6	TGCGCCAGCAGCCAAGATCCCTCTGGGGCCAACGTCCTGACTTTC	CASSQDPSGANVLTF
NA	NA	TRBV20-1	TRBJ2-6	TGCAGTGCTAGAGATGGTGGGGGGCCCTCTGGGGCCAACGTCCTGACTTTC	CSARDGGGPSGANVLTF
TRBD2	NA	TRBV5-1	TRBJ2-7	TGCGCCAGCAGTCTAGCGGGGGGATTCTACGAGCAGTACTTC	CASSLAGGFYEQYF
TRBD2	few	TRBV2	TRBJ2-5	TGTGCCAGCAGTGCGGGGGTGACTAGCGGGGGGCAGACCCAGTACTTC	CASSAGVTSGGQTQYF
TRBD1	NA	TRBV30	TRBJ2-7	TGTGCCTGGAGTGTACTGGGACAGGGGGAATTCGAGCAGTACTTC	CAWSVLGQGEFEQYF
NA	medium-sized	TRBV6-1	TRBJ1-4	TGTGCCAGCAGGGGGATTTTGGATGAAAAACTGTTTTTT	CASRGILDEKLFF
TRBD2	NA	TRBV2	TRBJ2-7	TGTGCCAGCATGAGGGTAGCGGGAGTATCTTACGAGCAGTACTTC	CASMRVAGVSYEQYF
TRBD1	few	TRBV5-1	TRBJ1-2	TGCGCCAGCAGCACCGGACAGGGGAGCTATGGCTACACCTTC	CASSTGQGSYGYTF
TRBD1	NA	TRBV24-1	TRBJ2-7	TGTGCCACCAGTGATCCGGGACAGGCCCACGAGCAGTACTTC	CATSDPGQAHEQYF
NA	few	TRBV9	TRBJ1-1	TGTGCCAGCACATTCGGGGTGGGCACTGAAGCTTTCTTT	CASTFGVGTEAFF
NA	NA	TRBV5-6	TRBJ1-2	TGTGCCAGCAGCTGGGGAGCAGGGGTTTATGGCTACACCTTC	CASSWGAGVYGYTF
TRBD2	many	TRBV7-8	TRBJ2-5	TGTGCCAGCAGCCCCTATGGGGGGGAAGAGACCCAGTACTTC	CASSPYGGEETQYF
TRBD1	NA	TRBV15	TRBJ1-2	TGTGCCACCAGCAGAGTTTTCCGACTCGACAGGGGGAAATATGGCTACACCTTC	CATSRVFRLDRGKYGYTF
NA	few	TRBV12-3/TRBV12-4	TRBJ1-5	TGTGCCAGCAGTTTAATTGTTCAGGGGAGCTCGGGGGCTTATAGCAATCAGCCCCAGCATTTT	CASSLIVQGSSGAYSNQPQHF
NA	many	TRBV30	TRBJ2-7	TGTGCCTGGAGTCTTGGATCTGACTACGAGCAGTACTTC	CAWSLGSDYEQYF
NA	NA	TRBV18	TRBJ2-3	TGTGCCAGCTCACCGACACCGGCAGATACGCAGTATTTT	CASSPTPADTQYF
TRBD2	medium-sized	TRBV24-1	TRBJ2-1	TGTGCCACCATGATCCAAGGACTAGCGGGGGATGAGCAGTTCTTC	CATMIQGLAGDEQFF
TRBD1	NA	TRBV7-8	TRBJ1-6	TGTGCCAGCAGCTTTGAGACAGGGAATAATTCACCCCTCCACTTT	CASSFETGNNSPLHF
TRBD2	many	TRBV6-1	TRBJ2-1	TGTGCCAGCAGTGAAAACAGCCTCCGGGCAACTAGCGGGAATGAGCAGTTCTTC	CASSENSLRATSGNEQFF
NA	NA	TRBV19	TRBJ2-4	TGTGCCAGTAGTGCCCCAGGTCTTCAGTACTTC	CASSAPGLQYF
NA	NA	TRBV20-1	TRBJ2-1	TGCAGTGCTATGCTAGCTCAACGTGGGGATGAGCAGTTTTTC	CSAMLAQRGDEQFF
TRBD2	medium-sized	TRBV6-4	TRBJ2-3	TGTGCCAGCAGTGACTCGGGACTAGCTTCAGATACGCAGTATTTT	CASSDSGLASDTQYF
NA	NA	TRBV28	TRBJ1-1	TGTGCCAGCGGCCTATTCCCCCGGGGCACTGAAGCTTTCTTT	CASGLFPRGTEAFF
TRBD1	NA	TRBV28	TRBJ2-7	TGTGCCAGCAGCCCCTCGGTGGGACAGGGGGCGGGGGAGCAGTACTTC	CASSPSVGQGAGEQYF
NA	NA	TRBV12-5	TRBJ2-6	TGTGCTAGTGGTTTGTCAGGGTCCCTCGTCCTGACTTTC	CASGLSGSLVLTF
NA	few	TRBV20-1	TRBJ1-2	TGCAGTGCTAGAGGGGACCTCGTTGGGGCTATATATGGCTACACCTTC	CSARGDLVGAIYGYTF
TRBD1	NA	TRBV7-9	TRBJ2-7	TGTGCCAGCAGCTTAGAACAGGGGGCGTACGAGCAGTACTTC	CASSLEQGAYEQYF
NA	few	TRBV30	TRBJ2-1	TGTGCCTGGAGTTCCGGACTCGGGGGCTCCTACAATGAGCAGTTCTTC	CAWSSGLGGSYNEQFF
TRBD1	NA	TRBV25-1	TRBJ1-1	TGTGCCAGCAGTAGGACAGGGGCCGTACGTAATGAAGCTTTCTTT	CASSRTGAVRNEAFF
NA	few	TRBV12-3/TRBV12-4	TRBJ2-2	TGTGCCAGCAGGGGTCGCTTAAACACCGGGGAGCTGTTTTTT	CASRGRLNTGELFF
NA	medium-sized	TRBV6-1	TRBJ1-1	TGTGCCAGCAGAATGAGCGGGGCTGACACTGAAGCTTTCTTT	CASRMSGADTEAFF
TRBD1	medium-sized	TRBV2	TRBJ1-1	TGTGCCAGTACACAGGGGGAGAACACTGAAGCTTTCTTT	CASTQGENTEAFF
TRBD1	few	TRBV6-1	TRBJ1-3	TGTGTCGGGGGGTTTAGGGACAGGAACCCTGGAAACACCATATATTTT	CVGGFRDRNPGNTIYF
NA	NA	TRBV4-3	TRBJ2-2	TGCGCCAGCAGCCAAGATCTGAGGCAGAACACTGGGGAGCTGTTTTTT	CASSQDLRQNTGELFF
NA	NA	TRBV20-1	TRBJ1-4	TGCAGTGCTAGAGATGAGGAGGAAAAACTGTTTTTT	CSARDEEEKLFF
NA	NA	TRBV6-1	TRBJ1-4	TGTGCCAGCAGCCCCACGAATGAAAAACTGTTTTTT	CASSPTNEKLFF
NA	many	TRBV6-5	TRBJ1-3	TGTGCCAGCAGTTACGGCGACGGAGTCTCTGGAAACACCATATATTTT	CASSYGDGVSGNTIYF
NA	NA	TRBV12-3/TRBV12-4	TRBJ1-1	TGTGCCAGCAGTCCGACGGGGGGCGCGGTCCGTGGGACTCAAGCTTTCTTT	CASSPTGGAVRGTQAFF
TRBD2	few	TRBV2	TRBJ2-7	TGTGCCAGCAGTGTAGGACTAGCGGGAGAGCAGTACTTC	CASSVGLAGEQYF
NA	few	TRBV6-2/TRBV6-3	TRBJ2-3	TGTGCCAGCAGTTACAGCGGGAGCACAGATACGCAGTATTTT	CASSYSGSTDTQYF
NA	NA	TRBV20-1	TRBJ1-2	TGCAGTGCCTGGGCCCGACAGCCTGGGTATGGCTACACCTTC	CSAWARQPGYGYTF